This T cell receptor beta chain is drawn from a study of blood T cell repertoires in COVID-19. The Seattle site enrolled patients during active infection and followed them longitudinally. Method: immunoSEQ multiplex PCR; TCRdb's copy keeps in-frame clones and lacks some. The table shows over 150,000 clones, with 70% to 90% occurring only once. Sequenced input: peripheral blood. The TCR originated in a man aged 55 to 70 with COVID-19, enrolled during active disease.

In nucleotides, the CDR3 is TGTGCAAGTCGCTTAAGGAGCGGGGATAGCACAGATACGCAGTATTTT. The encoded protein is CASRLRSGDSTDTQYF. The V and J genes are TRBV12-2 and TRBJ2-3; the table calls TRBD2, which could not be checked here. TRBV12-2 is classified as a pseudogene. This CDR3 spans 16 amino acids.